Sequencing of this TCR beta chain was carried out in a study of blood T cell repertoires in COVID-19. The CDR3 covers 18 residues. The V end lost 5 bases, the J end lost 0 bases, and 20 bases lay between the germline ends. Germline CDR1 reads MGHRA; CDR2 reads YSYEKL. The method was immunoSEQ multiplex PCR; TCRdb's version includes in-frame clones alone and lacks a portion of them. The sample has about 220,000 clones, 86% seen once. The chain links TRBV4-1 to TRBJ1-3, with no clear D. Material: PBMCs or T cells enriched from blood (not recorded which). The TCR sequence derives from a woman in her forties with acute COVID-19. CDR3 in DNA: TGCGCCAGCAGCTTCCAGTCGGGAGGCTCAAGCTCTGGAAACACCATATATTTT. Translated, it gives CASSFQSGGSSSGNTIYF.